This TCR beta chain was documented in a study of blood T cell repertoires in COVID-19. About the study: The origin of the acute and convalescent COVID-19 samples was the United States, Italy and Spain. PBMCs, B-cell-depleted T cells, or T cells provided the cDNA or gDNA that made up the material.

Authors' methods: How many nucleated cells were present was estimated from reference gene primer amplification. TCRdb keeps only in-frame clones here, not all; method: immunoSEQ multiplex PCR. The V and J calls and the clone size are those of that table, but D and trimming were determined from the DNA. Counted here are roughly 100,000 clones, about two thirds occurring once; the ten biggest clones make up approximately 0.88%. The CDR3 spans 16 residues. Looked up from germline, CDR1 is SGHRS and CDR2 is YFSETQ. The V and J ends lost 0 bases and 1 base respectively, with 11 bases between them. Sequenced sample: peripheral blood. This TCR came from a human donor with acute or convalescent COVID-19. The donor label of this sample is uncertain. This sequence joins TRBV5-1 and TRBJ1-3; D is ambiguous. The CDR3 bases are TGCGCCAGCAGCTTGGGATACAGAAATTCTGGAAACACCATATATTTT. Protein: CASSLGYRNSGNTIYF.